Listed here are 10 T cell receptor beta chains from one sample, sequenced in a study of T cell responses to AZD1222 COVID-19 vaccine. The assay was immunoSEQ multiplex PCR, and TCRdb's table has in-frame clones only and misses some. The table shows 89,000 or so clones, with 70% to 90% occurring only once. The starting material was peripheral blood, obtained 28 days after the second AZD1222 dose. These receptors originate from an adult who received the AZD1222 COVID-19 vaccine.

The chain links TRBV11-2 to TRBJ1-1; TRBD1 agrees at 7 bases. This CDR3 spans 15 amino acids. V shed 4 bases and J 5 bases; nucleotides not matched to a gene: 10. Per germline, CDR1 SGHAT and CDR2 FQNNGV. The CDR3 DNA is TGTGCCAGCAGCTCCCGACAGGGACGTAGGACTGAAGCTTTCTTT. This sequence encodes CASSSRQGRRTEAFF.

CDR3 sequence (DNA): TGTGCCATCAGTGATTTTCAAGCGGGAGTAGTGTATACGCAGTATTTT. Encoded protein: CAISDFQAGVVYTQYF. The genes are TRBV10-3 and TRBJ2-3; 8 bases line up with TRBD2. This CDR3 is built from 16 residues. Per germline, CDR1 ENHRY and CDR2 SYGVKD. The trim removed 3 bases at V and 7 bases at J, leaving 12 bases unmatched.

This clone was detected a few times. The chain employs TRBV30 and TRBJ1-5; possible D gene TRBD1, 5 bases. Trimming stripped 2 bases from V and 2 bases from J, with 10 bases between. CDR3 size: 14 residues. Germline lookup yields CDR1 GTSNPN and CDR2 SVGIG (reference sequence). Written as DNA, the CDR3 is TGTGCCTGGAGTCCCCAGACAGGCAATCAGCCCCAGCATTTT. As protein: CAWSPQTGNQPQHF.

V usage is TRBV6-5 and J usage is TRBJ1-5; D gene uncertain. Trimming removed 5 bases at V and 0 bases at J, with 5 bases between. The CDR3 covers 13 residues. The germline V gene encodes CDR1 MNHEY and CDR2 SVGAGI. The CDR3 DNA follows: TGTGCCAGCAGTCCATATAGCAATCAGCCCCAGCATTTT. Translation gives CASSPYSNQPQHF.

The rearrangement joins TRBV6-5 to TRBJ1-2, with D unresolved. Germline-derived CDR1 and CDR2 are MNHEY and SVGAGI. The CDR3 extends over 14 amino acids. V was trimmed by 7 bases and J by 1 base, leaving 13 bases between them. For the CDR3, the DNA is TGTGCCAGCACGGAGGGCAATTTTAACTATGGCTACACCTTC. Protein: CASTEGNFNYGYTF.

This clone occurred a few times. V is TRBV2 and J is TRBJ2-4; 7 bases align to TRBD1. Germline loops: CDR1 SNHLY, CDR2 FYNNEI. This CDR3 is built from 13 residues. V lost 6 bases, J lost 8 bases, and 7 bases stayed unmatched. Here the CDR3 reads CASRTGLSDIQYF. The CDR3 nucleotides read TGTGCCAGCAGGACAGGGTTGTCGGACATTCAGTACTTC.

The chain has TRBV5-1 and TRBJ2-3; 9 bases are shared with TRBD1. Trimming cost V 0 bases and J 2 bases; bases outside gene matches: 7. CDR3 length: 17 amino acids. Germline-derived CDR1 and CDR2 are SGHRS and YFSETQ. CDR3 nucleotides: TGCGCCAGCAGCTTGGCCGGACAGGGGTGGGTCACAGATACGCAGTATTTT. Amino acids: CASSLAGQGWVTDTQYF.

The V call is TRBV5-1, the J call TRBJ1-4; 8 nucleotides align to TRBD1. This CDR3 comprises 14 residues. Trimming took 4 bases from V and 8 from J; bases not matched to a gene: 7. Germline CDR1 reads SGHRS; CDR2 reads YFSETQ. The CDR3 region is CASSPGQGEEKLFF. DNA for the CDR3: TGCGCCAGCAGCCCAGGACAGGGAGAGGAAAAACTGTTTTTT.

Details on this clone: The junction differs from germline at one of its ends, possibly a read error. The chain combines TRBV4-1 with TRBJ1-4; TRBD1 agrees at 9 bases. The CDR3 is made up of 17 amino acids. CDR1 is MGHRA, CDR2 YSYEKL, per germline. CDR3 in DNA: TGCGCCAGCAGCCCCTGGACAGGGGCCTCAACTAGTGAAAAACTGTTTTTT. It yields the protein CASSPWTGASTSEKLFF.

The chain is built from TRBV11-2 and TRBJ2-1; 12 nucleotides align to TRBD2. The CDR3 has 16 residues. Per the germline V gene, CDR1 is SGHAT and CDR2 is FQNNGV. J lost 7 bases, V lost 1 base, and 5 bases had no gene match. The CDR3 nucleotides read TGTGCCAGCAGCTTAGCGCCTAGCGGGAGGGGGAATGAGCAGTTCTTC. This gives the protein CASSLAPSGRGNEQFF.